These 7 T cell receptor beta chains were sequenced from one sample in a study of blood T cell repertoires in COVID-19. Profiling relied on immunoSEQ multiplex PCR, and the TCRdb table lists in-frame clones only, not all of them. Of some 180,000 clones in the sample, around 79% were seen once. The sequenced sample was peripheral blood. These receptors all come from a man in his fifties or sixties who had recovered from COVID-19.

The J gene is TRBJ2-7, the V gene TRBV3-1 (or the pseudogene TRBV3-2); TRBD2 aligns across 15 bases. Per germline, CDR1 LGHDT and CDR2 YNNKEL (reference sequence). The CDR3 runs to 19 residues. With 0 bases clipped from V and 1 base from J, the junction kept 7 bases outside the gene matches. CDR3: CASSQDKGTSGRRSYEQYF. The CDR3 DNA sequence: TGTGCCAGCAGCCAAGATAAGGGGACTAGCGGGAGGCGGTCCTACGAGCAGTACTTC.

The chain links TRBV21-1 to TRBJ2-5; whether TRBD1, the table's D call, matches the DNA was not checked. TRBV21-1 counts as a pseudogene. The CDR3 covers 14 residues. The CDR3 here is CASRYRDRGKTQYF. The CDR3 coding sequence is TGTGCCAGCAGATATAGGGACAGAGGGAAGACCCAGTACTTC.

The chain uses TRBV2 and TRBJ1-2, with a tentative D call TRBD1 (6 bases). The V gene's germline CDR1 is SNHLY and CDR2 FYNNEI. Trimming took 2 bases from V and 3 from J, leaving 13 bases between them. The CDR3 consists of 15 residues. This chain's CDR3 is CASSERLDSYYGYTF. CDR3 nucleotide sequence: TGTGCCAGCAGTGAACGGTTGGACAGCTACTATGGCTACACCTTC.

The J gene is TRBJ1-1, the V gene TRBV7-3, with a weak D call TRBD1 (5 bases). The CDR3 runs 13 residues. Between the trimmed V and J ends, which lost 6 bases and 7 bases, there was a span of 15 bases. Germline assignment: CDR1 SGHTA and CDR2 FQGTGA. CDR3 loop: CASRADSHNEAFF. The CDR3 DNA sequence: TGTGCCAGCAGGGCCGACAGCCACAATGAAGCTTTCTTT.

This clone has just a few counts. V and J are TRBV4-1 and TRBJ2-3, with D hard to call. V lost 1 base to trimming and J lost 0 bases, with 5 bases between them. The CDR3 consists of 14 residues. The germline CDR1 and CDR2 sequences are MGHRA and YSYEKL. The CDR3 sequence: CASSQAQSTDTQYF. The CDR3, as DNA: TGCGCCAGCAGCCAAGCACAAAGCACAGATACGCAGTATTTT.

The chain combines TRBV2 with TRBJ2-5; TRBD2 matches 12 bases. The length of the CDR3 is 13 residues. V was clipped by 6 bases and J by 5 bases; unmatched bases: 1. The germline V gene has CDR1 SNHLY and CDR2 FYNNEI. The CDR3 reads CASRGTSGETQYF. In DNA form, the CDR3 reads TGTGCCAGCAGAGGGACTAGCGGGGAGACCCAGTACTTC.

The chain is built from TRBV7-8 and TRBJ2-1; TRBD2 matches at 11 bases. CDR1 is SGHVS, CDR2 FQNEAQ, per germline. The length of the CDR3 is 15 residues. V lost 5 bases, J lost 6 bases, and 6 bases stayed unmatched. Here the CDR3 DNA reads TGTGCCAGCAGCAATAGCGGGAGGGCTGTCAATGAGCAGTTCTTC. It specifies CASSNSGRAVNEQFF.